This T cell receptor beta chain was retrieved from a study of cytomegalovirus exposure and HLA in healthy donors (TCRdb year 2017). About the study as a whole: An earlier analysis of some 550 of the donors reported 276 Gb of sequence data and about 100 million unique TCR beta sequences from 150 million to 200 million T cells. Both class I and class II loci were covered by HLA typing, at four-digit resolution. The study combined high-throughput TCR immunosequencing, statistical association of individual TCRs with disease status, and machine learning to predict cytomegalovirus infection status. Roughly 5 DR-DQ haplotypes were handled as single units for association and clustering, since linkage in the cohort was strong. Among the 398 genotyped donors, about 83% belonged to the genetic ancestry cluster associated with self-reported Caucasian donors. Across 300 to 500 genotyped donors of the cohort, an average of approximately 240,000 unique TCR beta nucleotide sequences per donor were sequenced, and roughly 17% of those sequences were non-productive. Along with the roughly 710-subject first cohort, a separate validation cohort of around 120 different subjects was used. In a later analysis, previously published TCR beta repertoires from 550 to 750 donors were re-analyzed and high-resolution HLA genotyping was added so that TCR occurrence patterns could be studied. Roughly 300 gigabases of sequencing data and around 88 million unique TCR sequences made up an early release that covered nearly 650 HLA-typed donors. An earlier analysis of 587 of the donors used high-throughput TCR beta sequencing to judge whether each TCR beta V gene segment behaved as functional or pseudogenic. Rather than using new phenotypic data, the later analysis identified candidate immune exposures from TCR beta sequences and from how often those sequences occurred across donors. Every repertoire in the discovery cohort had been generated on one and the same sequencing platform. The number of donors typed differed by locus, with 629-630 for A, B, C, DRB1 and DQB1, more than 500 for DQA1, approximately 570 for DPA1, and under 490 for DPB1. Genome-wide SNP genotypes for about 65% of the roughly 670 donors were used in a later genetic analysis, which treated that subset as a discovery cohort. The study profiled the T cell repertoires of hundreds of subjects by immunosequencing and related them to cytomegalovirus serostatus. The aim of the study was to test whether cataloging public T cell receptors could identify signatures of past pathogen exposure. Donor age, sex, ethnicity and CMV serostatus were compiled together with the repertoire data. Beyond this particular receptor, the publication reports: Because counts were too low, some 17 rarely observed V segments, including chromosome 9 orphons, were left out of the earlier analysis of roughly 600 of the donors. In a later analysis, HLA-associated TCR beta chains showed more clonal expansion and lower generation probabilities than non-associated chains that were equally common. When HLA alleles, especially DR and DQ, strongly co-occurred, attributing TCR associations to individual alleles was difficult. Because HLA typing was unavailable for some donors at each locus, only the typed subset was used in association tests. The classifier was reported to diagnose cytomegalovirus status with high specificity and sensitivity in both the original and validation cohorts. Linkage disequilibrium might explain the correlated functional status among segregating V segments, but an unknown experimental factor could not be excluded. It was suggested by the authors that the approach could potentially be generalized to other disease states and immunological phenotypes. Presence/absence analyses assumed roughly uniform sequencing depth across donors, an assumption that may not hold. In an earlier analysis of some 550 of the donors, most TCR beta V segments were observed in productive rearrangements about 90% or about 30% of the time, broadly matching IMGT annotations. In a later analysis, TCR association rates were found to vary across HLA loci, with the most associated TCRs seen for DRB1 alleles and the fewest for HLA-C alleles. In the study, some 160 TCR beta chains were listed as associated with cytomegalovirus. A further reported finding was that TCR beta sequences accurately predicted the HLA-A and HLA-B alleles for most subjects in the first cohort. At a false discovery rate of 0.05, a later analysis linked 16,951 TCR beta sequences to specific HLA alleles. V-gene and J-gene trimming of TCR beta chains was associated with a missense DCLRE1C variant in a later genetic analysis, and the association was replicated in an independent cohort. A later analysis found that most CMV-associated TCR beta chains appeared HLA-restricted, with HLA associations seemingly driven largely by CMV exposure. For the cohort, immune exposure information was limited to CMV serostatus. Most TCR sequences were seen in very few donors, while some public TCRs were found in many individuals. In this cohort, only TCR beta chains were sequenced, and detectable features were limited by the absence of alpha or paired-chain data. Some IMGT-functional V segments, including TRBV6-2 and TRBV6-3, could not be distinguished by the 87-base-pair reads and were therefore excluded. A cluster of highly shared sequence variants was judged likely to represent a technical artifact of the sequencing pipeline. In a later analysis, several top co-occurrence clusters were reported to appear linked to parvovirus B19, influenza, CMV and Epstein-Barr virus. In vitro tests confirmed that a few of the cytomegalovirus-associated TCR beta chains recognize cytomegalovirus antigens. A later genetic analysis reported fewer N-insertions in productive TCRs among donors in an Asian-associated ancestry cluster than the roughly 700-donor mean.

In total, more than 500 healthy bone marrow donors made up the cohort. Cohort members were all nominally healthy when sampled, although unrecorded immune exposures were likely present. The donor tested CMV seropositive, placing the donor among the 310 or so seropositive members of the cohort. A peripheral blood sample was collected from each donor, and TCR beta sequencing was performed on peripheral blood mononuclear cells. The Qiagen DNeasy Blood Extraction Kit was used to extract genomic DNA from the blood cell samples. Sequences MNHEY (CDR1) and SMNVEV (CDR2) are obtained from the germline V gene (reference sequence). The CDR3, from cysteine to phenylalanine, totals 13 residues. Only CDR3 DNA is held: 39 bases, read in frame from base 1. Deletion took 10 bases off V and 0 bases off J, with a span of 13 bases between the germline ends. The library was obtained by the immunoSEQ multiplex PCR assay. For the multiplex PCR, a mixture combining 60 forward primers for TCR Vbeta segments and 13 reverse primers for TCR Jbeta segments was used. Amplification of the CDR3 region of rearranged TCR beta genes was performed with a multiplex PCR assay on genomic DNA. The Illumina HiSeq System was used to sequence the amplified TCR beta libraries as 87-base-pair reads. The published analysis was carried out like this. In a later analysis, some 80 million unique TCR beta chains were counted across the 650 to 700 repertoires, and roughly 11 million of these chains were shared by at least two donors. Raw reads were error-corrected and collapsed into unique sequences by a nearest-neighbor algorithm in which closely related sequences were merged to remove PCR and sequencing errors. To assign V, D and J gene segments, CDR3 sequences were aligned to IMGT reference sequences. Each retained sequence needed at least a six-nucleotide match to both a V gene segment and a J gene segment. A rearrangement counted as productive if the CDR3 had no stop codons and remained in frame with V and J, and every other rearrangement counted as non-productive. Following IMGT convention, CDR3 was defined as the stretch from the second conserved V-encoded cysteine up to the conserved J-encoded phenylalanine. The earlier analysis of about 500 of the donors excluded sequences that lacked an unambiguous match to a single V gene segment. An earlier analysis of a few hundred of the donors called V segments functional above 56.7% productive rearrangements and segregating when the between-donor standard deviation exceeded 5%. A statistical classification framework was built to diagnose cytomegalovirus status from the catalog of TCR beta chain sequences. A later analysis assigned V and J genes by comparing TCR nucleotide sequences with IMGT/GENE-DB human TR gene sequences. A later analysis assigned CDR3 sequences and most-parsimonious VDJ recombination scenarios with the TCRdist pipeline. A later analysis defined each TCR beta chain by its CDR3 amino acid sequence plus V-gene family, and excluded reads lacking a unique V-gene family. In a later analysis, approximately 590 highly shared, low-generation-probability nucleotide sequences were removed to address suspected cross-contamination and a sequencing artifact. In a later analysis, a clonal expansion index for each public chain was calculated from normalized within-repertoire ranks of inferred template counts. In a later analysis, generation probabilities were computed with a VDJ recombination model fitted to out-of-frame rearrangements, and the resulting probabilities were checked against IGoR. A later analysis scored TCR-TCR, TCR-HLA and TCR-CMV co-occurrence with hypergeometric tests, applying a repertoire-size bias correction to TCR pairs. A later analysis estimated false discovery rates by permuting HLA or CMV assignments 20 times. In a later analysis, co-occurring TCRs were grouped using DBSCAN, and TCRdist sequence similarity was added for clustering within HLA-allele-positive subsets. For co-occurrence clustering, repertoires with fewer than 30,000 or more than 120,000 public chains were excluded, along with a handful of repertoires with anomalous nucleotide sharing. Sourced from immuneACCESS, this table was stored by TCRdb with only in-frame sequences that have V and J called. A share of the clones is absent; for the studies checked, an unresolved V gene accounts for under half, and the remainder has no known explanation. For V, J and clone size, that table is used; D and trimming come from the DNA. Present in this sample are some 76,000 clones, nearly 80% of which were seen just once. Clones ranked in the top ten supply around 9.3% of the sample.

This clone was recorded a few times. There is no known antigen for this receptor. No qualities accompany the bases; no much larger clone lies one base away. The TCR comes from a woman in her thirties or forties in good health and CMV-seropositive. Sequenced: PBMCs. Here the chain combines TRBV27 and TRBJ2-7; possibly the D gene is TRBD1, per 6 matching bases. The nucleotides are TGTGCCACCTCCAGGGGTCTCTCCTACGAGCAGTACTTC. Its translation reads: CATSRGLSYEQYF.